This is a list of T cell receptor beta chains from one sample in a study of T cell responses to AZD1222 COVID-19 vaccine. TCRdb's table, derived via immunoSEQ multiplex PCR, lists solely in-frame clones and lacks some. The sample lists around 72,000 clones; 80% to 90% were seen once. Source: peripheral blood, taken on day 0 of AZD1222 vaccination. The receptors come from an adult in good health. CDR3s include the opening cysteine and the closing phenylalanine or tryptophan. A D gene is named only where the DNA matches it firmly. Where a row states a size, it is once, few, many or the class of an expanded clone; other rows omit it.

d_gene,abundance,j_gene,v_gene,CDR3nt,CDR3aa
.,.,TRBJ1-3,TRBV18,TGTGCCAGCTCACCGGTCTCAGGTTCTGAAGGCTCTGGAAACACCATATATTTT,CASSPVSGSEGSGNTIYF
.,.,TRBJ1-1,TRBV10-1,TGCGCCAGCAGTGAGGCAGGCCTGATAGGCACTGAAGCTTTCTTT,CASSEAGLIGTEAFF
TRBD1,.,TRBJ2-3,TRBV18,TGTGCCAGCTCACCCCGGGACAGCTCCGATACGCAGTATTTT,CASSPRDSSDTQYF
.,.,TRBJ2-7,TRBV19,TGTGCCAGTAGTATAGGGGGTCTAGCCAGTTTCTACGAGCAGTACTTC,CASSIGGLASFYEQYF
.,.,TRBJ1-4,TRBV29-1,TGCAGCGTTGGGACCAACGGGGCTAATGAAAAACTGTTTTTT,CSVGTNGANEKLFF
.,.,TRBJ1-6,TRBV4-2,TGTGCCAGCAGCCAATCCCCTGGACAGACACCCCTCCACTTT,CASSQSPGQTPLHF
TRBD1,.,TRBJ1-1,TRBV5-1,TGCGCCAGCAGCTTTACCCCAGGGGGCGGGACTGAAGCTTTCTTT,CASSFTPGGGTEAFF
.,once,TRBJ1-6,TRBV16,TGTGCCAGCAGCCAATTCGAGTATTCACCCCTCCACTTT,CASSQFEYSPLHF
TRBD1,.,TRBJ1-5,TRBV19,TGTGCCAGTAGTATAGGGACAGGCTACAATCAGCCCCAGCATTTT,CASSIGTGYNQPQHF
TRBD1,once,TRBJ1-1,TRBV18,TGTGCCAGCTCCATCGGACAGGGGCAGGGAAATGCTTTCTTT,CASSIGQGQGNAFF
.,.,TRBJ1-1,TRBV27,TGTGCCAGCAGTTTGGGACGGTTGGGCACTGAAGCTTTCTTT,CASSLGRLGTEAFF
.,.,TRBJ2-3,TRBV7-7,TGTGCTAGCAGCTTAGATTTCGCAGATACGCAGTATTTT,CASSLDFADTQYF
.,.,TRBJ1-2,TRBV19,TGTGCCAGTAGGATCAGATCGGTAGACTATGGCTACACCTTC,CASRIRSVDYGYTF
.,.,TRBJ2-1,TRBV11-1,TGTGCCAGCAGCTTAGTTAGGACAGTACCCTACAATGAGCAGTTCTTC,CASSLVRTVPYNEQFF
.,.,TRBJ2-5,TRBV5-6,TGTGCCAGCAGCCCGGGACCAGGGTGGGAGACCCAGTACTTC,CASSPGPGWETQYF
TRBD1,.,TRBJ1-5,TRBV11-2,TGTGCCAGCAGCTCGATTCAGGGGGACGGACAGCCCCAGCATTTT,CASSSIQGDGQPQHF
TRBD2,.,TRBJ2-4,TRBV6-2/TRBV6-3,TGTGCCAGCAGTTACCAGACTAGCGGGGGAACTCAGTACTTC,CASSYQTSGGTQYF
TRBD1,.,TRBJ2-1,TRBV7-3,TGTGCCAGCAGCTCGATGGGTGGCAGGGGGCTCAATGAGCAGTTCTTC,CASSSMGGRGLNEQFF
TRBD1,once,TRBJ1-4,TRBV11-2,TGTGCCAGCAGCCGAGACAGGGTCAATGAAAAACTGTTTTTT,CASSRDRVNEKLFF
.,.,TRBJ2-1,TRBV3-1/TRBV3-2,TGTGCCAGCAGCCAAGCGCGGGATTCCAATGAGCAGTTCTTC,CASSQARDSNEQFF
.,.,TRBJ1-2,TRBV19,TGTGCCAGTACCGACATACAGGGATGGGGCTACACCTTC,CASTDIQGWGYTF
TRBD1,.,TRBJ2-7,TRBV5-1,TGCGCCAGCAGCTTGGGACAGGGGGCGATCTACGAGCAGTACTTC,CASSLGQGAIYEQYF
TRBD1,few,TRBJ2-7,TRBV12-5,TGTGCTAGTGGTCCCCTCGGGGGACAGGCGCACGAGCAGTACTTC,CASGPLGGQAHEQYF
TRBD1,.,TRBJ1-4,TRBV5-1,TGCGCCAGCAGCTTGGGACAGGGCGGCGAAAAACTGTTTTTT,CASSLGQGGEKLFF
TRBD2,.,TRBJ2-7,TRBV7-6,TGTGCCAGCAGCCCAGACATAGCGGGCGGTAGCTCCTACGAGCAGTACTTC,CASSPDIAGGSSYEQYF
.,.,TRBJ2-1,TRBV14,TGTGCCAGCAGCCAAGTCCGGAAGGGCAGATACAATGAGCAGTTCTTC,CASSQVRKGRYNEQFF
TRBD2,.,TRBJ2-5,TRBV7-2,TGTGCCAGCAGCTTAGCGTCAGCGGGGGGCAGGGAGACCCAGTACTTC,CASSLASAGGRETQYF
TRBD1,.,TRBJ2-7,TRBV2,TGTGCCAGCAGCTTCTCGCGGACAGGCTACGAGCAGTACTTC,CASSFSRTGYEQYF
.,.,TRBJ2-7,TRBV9,TGTGCCAGCAGCAAGGGGGGAGAGACCTACGAGCAGTACTTC,CASSKGGETYEQYF